The 14 T cell receptor beta chains listed next were all sequenced from one sample in a study of blood T cell repertoires in COVID-19. Assay used: immunoSEQ multiplex PCR; TCRdb lists only in-frame clones, some missing. Among 85,000 to 90,000 clones listed, about 83% were seen once. Sequenced material: peripheral blood. These receptors were taken from a human donor in a cohort sampled during active COVID-19.

This rearrangement joins TRBV6-5 to TRBJ1-5; D ambiguous. V was trimmed by 0 bases and J by 0 bases, leaving 6 bases between them. CDR3 length: 15 residues. From germline, CDR1 is MNHEY and CDR2 SVGAGI. CDR3 nucleotide sequence: TGTGCCAGCAGTTACTCGTTCGGTAGCAATCAGCCCCAGCATTTT. It yields the protein CASSYSFGSNQPQHF.

V and J are TRBV19 and TRBJ1-1; D not resolved. Germline CDR1 reads LNHDA; CDR2 reads SQIVND (reference sequence). This CDR3 is built from 13 residues. V dropped 5 bases and J dropped 6 bases, with 13 bases sitting between them. In DNA form, the CDR3 reads TGTGCCAGTAGTTCGGGAGGAGTTCCTGAAGCTTTCTTT. Amino acid sequence: CASSSGGVPEAFF.

The count of this clone is one. This chain uses TRBV6-2 or TRBV6-3 with TRBJ1-1; a weak D match, TRBD1 (5 bases). Trimming shortened V by 2 bases and J by 6 bases, and 13 bases separated the two germline ends. The length of the CDR3 is 14 residues. In germline, CDR1 is MNHEY, CDR2 SVGEGT. This CDR3 is CASSYLQGRSEAFF. The CDR3 bases are TGTGCCAGCAGTTACCTCCAGGGTAGGTCTGAAGCTTTCTTT.

The rearrangement links TRBV18 to TRBJ1-2; D is unclear. Per the germline V gene, CDR1 is KGHSH and CDR2 is LQKENI. Deletions cut 0 bases from V and 2 bases from J, with 7 bases between. This CDR3 contains 14 residues. DNA of the CDR3: TGTGCCAGCTCACCACCGGCCAACAACTATGGCTACACCTTC. Its protein product is CASSPPANNYGYTF. Together with reference TRBV18 and TRBJ1-2, the CDR3 gives the full variable domain: NAGVMQNPRHLVRRRGQEARLRCSPMKGHSHVYWYRQLPEEGLKFMVYLQKENIIDESGMPKERFSAEFPKEGPSILRIQQVVRGDSAAYFCASSPPANNYGYTFGSGTRLTVV.

The chain joins TRBV9 to TRBJ2-1; D may be TRBD2 (7 bases). CDR3 length equals 14 residues. Per germline, CDR1 SGDLS and CDR2 YYNGEE. V lost 3 bases to trimming and J lost 9 bases, with 16 bases between them. CDR3 residues: CASSADPGGGEQFF. The CDR3 nucleotides read TGTGCCAGCAGCGCTGATCCGGGGGGCGGTGAGCAGTTCTTC.

The chain links TRBV28 to TRBJ2-1, with D maybe TRBD2 (5 bases). The CDR3 runs 16 residues. With 3 bases removed from V and 8 bases from J, the gap between germline ends came to 20 bases. Per the germline V gene, CDR1 is MDHEN and CDR2 is SYDVKM. The CDR3 loop reads CASSLVVGRGRDEQFF. The CDR3 nucleotides read TGTGCCAGCAGTTTGGTCGTAGGCCGGGGTAGAGATGAGCAGTTCTTC.

The chain carries TRBV28 and TRBJ2-7, with D uncertain. The V gene lost 8 bases and the J gene lost 2 bases, with 13 bases spanning the gap. CDR3 length equals 13 residues. CDR1 is MDHEN, CDR2 SYDVKM, per germline. CDR3 sequence reads: CASQRLAAYEQYF. DNA for the CDR3: TGTGCCAGCCAAAGGCTTGCGGCCTACGAGCAGTACTTC.

This chain connects TRBV5-1 to TRBJ2-6; 7 bases line up with TRBD1. The CDR3 length is 17 residues. CDR1 and CDR2 from the germline V gene are SGHRS and YFSETQ. The V and J ends lost 4 bases and 1 base, in that order; junction bases with no gene match: 8. CDR3 amino acids: CASSPGQVDSGANVLTF. In DNA form, the CDR3 reads TGCGCCAGCAGCCCTGGACAGGTAGATTCTGGGGCCAACGTCCTGACTTTC.

The chain combines TRBV15 with TRBJ1-2, with a tentative D call TRBD1 (6 bases). This CDR3 comprises 12 residues. V shed 2 bases and J shed 8 bases, with 9 bases lying between them. Germline CDR1 reads LNHNV; CDR2 reads YYDKDF (reference sequence). The CDR3, as DNA: TGTGCCACCAGCAGAAACAGGGCGGGCTACACCTTC. The encoded protein is CATSRNRAGYTF.

The V gene is TRBV2, the J gene TRBJ2-1, with 8 bases matching TRBD2. J lost 9 bases, V lost 10 bases, and 11 bases had no gene match. This CDR3 region has 13 residues. Germline CDR1 is SNHLY and CDR2 is FYNNEI. CDR3 nucleotides: TGTGCCACCCAGCGGGAGCGGCGGGGTGAGCAGTTCTTC. Translated, it gives CATQRERRGEQFF.

The chain combines TRBV6-5 with TRBJ2-5; 9 bases fit TRBD2. Germline V CDR1 and CDR2: MNHEY, SVGAGI. V was pared by 5 bases and J by 7 bases, with 5 bases of the junction left unmatched. There are 13 residues in the CDR3. The CDR3 is CASSPGLAGTQYF. The CDR3 DNA is TGTGCCAGCAGTCCGGGACTAGCCGGGACCCAGTACTTC.

The chain recombines TRBV18 with TRBJ2-7, with TRBD1 matching over 8 bases. The CDR3 is made up of 16 amino acids. Germline V gene data show CDR1 as KGHSH and CDR2 as LQKENI. Losses at the gene ends were 1 base for V and 3 bases for J; bases not matched to a gene: 8. CDR3 DNA: TGTGCCAGCTCACCACTAACTGGACAGGGATTCTACGAGCAGTACTTC. Translation: CASSPLTGQGFYEQYF. Looking up the rest from reference TRBV18 and TRBJ2-7 gives the full variable domain: NAGVMQNPRHLVRRRGQEARLRCSPMKGHSHVYWYRQLPEEGLKFMVYLQKENIIDESGMPKERFSAEFPKEGPSILRIQQVVRGDSAAYFCASSPLTGQGFYEQYFGPGTRLTVT.

This clone was observed once. The chain couples TRBV24-1 to TRBJ2-5; TRBD2 matches 9 bases. This CDR3 spans 15 amino acids. The germline gives CDR1 KGHDR, CDR2 SFDVKD. With V trimmed by 6 bases and J by 4 bases, 8 bases remained unmatched. The CDR3 nucleotides read TGTGCCACCAGTAGGGGTAGCGGGAGCGGAGAGACCCAGTACTTC. Encoded protein: CATSRGSGSGETQYF.

The V and J genes are TRBV27 and TRBJ1-6; D is unclear. The length of the CDR3 is 13 residues. Germline V gene sequence: CDR1 MNHEY, CDR2 SMNVEV (reference sequence). Between the trimmed V and J ends, which lost 2 bases and 7 bases, there was a span of 6 bases. This CDR3 reads CASSLRGNSPLHF. CDR3 in DNA: TGTGCCAGCAGTTTAAGAGGGAATTCACCCCTCCACTTT.